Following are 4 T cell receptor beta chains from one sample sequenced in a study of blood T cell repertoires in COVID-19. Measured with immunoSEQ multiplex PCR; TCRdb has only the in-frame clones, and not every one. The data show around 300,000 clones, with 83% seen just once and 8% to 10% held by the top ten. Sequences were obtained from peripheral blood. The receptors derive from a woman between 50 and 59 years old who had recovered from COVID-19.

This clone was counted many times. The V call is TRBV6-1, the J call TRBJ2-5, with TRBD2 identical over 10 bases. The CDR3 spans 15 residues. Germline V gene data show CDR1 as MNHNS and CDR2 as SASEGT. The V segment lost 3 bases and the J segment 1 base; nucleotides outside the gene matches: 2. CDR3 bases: TGTGCCAGCAGTGATTTAGCGGGGGGCCAAGAGACCCAGTACTTC. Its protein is CASSDLAGGQETQYF.

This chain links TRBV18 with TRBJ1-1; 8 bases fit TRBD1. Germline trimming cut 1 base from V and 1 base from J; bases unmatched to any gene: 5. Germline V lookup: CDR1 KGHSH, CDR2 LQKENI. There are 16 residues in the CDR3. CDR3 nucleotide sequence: TGTGCCAGCTCACCACGTCAGGGGGCCCAGAACACTGAAGCTTTCTTT. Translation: CASSPRQGAQNTEAFF.

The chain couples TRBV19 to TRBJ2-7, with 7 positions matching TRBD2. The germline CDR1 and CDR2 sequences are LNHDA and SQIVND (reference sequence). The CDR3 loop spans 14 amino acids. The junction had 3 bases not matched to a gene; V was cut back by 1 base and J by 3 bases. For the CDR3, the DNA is TGTGCCAGTAGTATAGCGGCGGGGGACTACGAGCAGTACTTC. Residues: CASSIAAGDYEQYF.

CDR3 loop: CASSVSHYGYTF. The CDR3 DNA sequence: TGTGCCAGCAGCGTATCTCACTATGGCTACACCTTC. The rearrangement uses TRBV9 and TRBJ1-2; the D is unclear. Deletions cut 1 base from V and 3 bases from J, with 4 bases between. CDR3 length: 12 amino acids. The V gene's germline CDR1 is SGDLS and CDR2 YYNGEE. Combining the CDR3 with reference TRBV9 and TRBJ1-2 gives the whole variable domain DSGVTQTPKHLITATGQRVTLRCSPRSGDLSVYWYQQSLDQGLQFLIQYYNGEERAKGNILERFSAQQFPDLHSELNLSSLELGDSALYFCASSVSHYGYTFGSGTRLTVV.